The 17 T cell receptor beta chains listed next were all sequenced from one sample in a study of blood T cell repertoires in COVID-19. Produced via immunoSEQ multiplex PCR; TCRdb's table is partial and in-frame only. Found here are roughly 260,000 clones, over 75% of them singletons; the top ten hold approximately 2.2%. Sequenced input: peripheral blood. The source of these receptors is a woman between 45 and 60 years old with acute or convalescent COVID-19.

Note on this clone: Other DNA sequences within the sample encode an identical CDR3. V is TRBV28 and J is TRBJ1-1; the D gene is possibly TRBD1 (5 bases). V lost 6 bases and J lost 1, with 9 bases in between. CDR1 is MDHEN, CDR2 SYDVKM, per germline. The CDR3 spans 13 residues. This CDR3 is CASSLGGNTEAFF. The CDR3 nucleotides are TGTGCCAGCAGCCTGGGGGGGAACACTGAAGCTTTCTTT.

This clone was recorded a few times. The chain has TRBV28 and TRBJ2-5; TRBD1 agrees at 7 bases. Trimming at V came to 10 bases and at J to 3 bases, leaving 14 bases not matched to a gene. Germline V gene data show CDR1 as MDHEN and CDR2 as SYDVKM. The CDR3 sequence is 15 residues long. The CDR3 DNA is TGTGCCACCAGAGGGGGCGCCAACATGGAAGAGACCCAGTACTTC. It is translated as CATRGGANMEETQYF.

The chain combines TRBV7-9 with TRBJ2-3; 7 bases match TRBD1. V dropped 1 base and J dropped 6; count of bases not matched to a gene: 1. The CDR3 is 13 amino acids. Germline CDR1 and CDR2: SEHNR and FQNEAQ (reference sequence). The CDR3 region has the DNA TGTGCCAGCAGCTTAGGGGGACAGGATACGCAGTATTTT. It yields the protein CASSLGGQDTQYF.

The rearrangement joins TRBV28 to TRBJ2-3; D gene ambiguous. Looked up from germline, CDR1 is MDHEN and CDR2 is SYDVKM. The ends were cut back, 5 bases at V and 1 base at J, with 10 bases in the middle. The CDR3 is 14 amino acids. Here the CDR3 DNA reads TGTGCCAGCAGTACGACTGGAGGCACAGATACGCAGTATTTT. Its translation: CASSTTGGTDTQYF.

The chain joins TRBV3-1 (or the pseudogene TRBV3-2) to TRBJ2-1; D is perhaps TRBD2 (6 bases). The CDR3 runs 16 residues. V was pared by 1 base and J by 1 base, with 11 bases between. The germline gives CDR1 LGHDT, CDR2 YNNKEL (reference sequence). CDR3 region: CASSQAGVVSYNEQFF. The CDR3 coding sequence is TGTGCCAGCAGCCAAGCGGGGGTCGTTTCCTACAATGAGCAGTTCTTC.

This clone came up once. The rearrangement joins TRBV5-1 to TRBJ2-5; TRBD2 agrees at 11 bases. The V gene end was trimmed by 4 bases and the J gene end by 2 bases; junction bases not matched to a gene: 7. There are 16 residues in the CDR3. Per the germline V gene, CDR1 is SGHRS and CDR2 is YFSETQ. The CDR3 sequence: CASSPDSGRVQETQYF. The CDR3, as DNA: TGCGCCAGCAGCCCTGATAGCGGGAGGGTGCAAGAGACCCAGTACTTC.

The chain is built from TRBV28 and TRBJ2-3, with 13 positions matching TRBD2. The CDR3 totals 19 residues. The J segment lost 1 base and the V segment lost 6 bases, leaving 13 bases of the junction unmatched. Germline V CDR1 and CDR2: MDHEN, SYDVKM. Written as DNA, the CDR3 is TGTGCCAGCAGGGTACGCCGGACTAGCGGGAGAATAGGCACAGATACGCAGTATTTT. It encodes CASRVRRTSGRIGTDTQYF.

The chain employs TRBV7-6 and TRBJ2-1; TRBD2 aligns across 7 bases. V dropped 2 bases and J dropped 4; count of bases not matched to a gene: 8. Germline V CDR1 and CDR2: SGHVS, FNYEAQ. This CDR3 has 16 residues. CDR3 loop: CASSLSGGGYYNEQFF. The CDR3 coding sequence is TGTGCCAGCAGCTTATCGGGCGGGGGATATTACAATGAGCAGTTCTTC. Looking up the rest from reference TRBV7-6 and TRBJ2-1 gives the full variable domain: GAGVSQSPRYKVTKRGQDVALRCDPISGHVSLYWYRQALGQGPEFLTYFNYEAQQDKSGLPNDRFSAERPEGSISTLTIQRTEQRDSAMYRCASSLSGGGYYNEQFFGPGTRLTVL.

The CDR3 is CASSQESGGRGNTIYF. In DNA, the CDR3 is TGTGCCAGCAGCCAAGAAAGCGGGGGTCGTGGAAACACCATATATTTT. This chain uses TRBV14 with TRBJ1-3, with D possibly being TRBD1 (5 bases). Trimming took off 0 bases at V and 3 bases at J, with 12 bases between the two ends. Germline values: CDR1 SGHDN, CDR2 FVKESK. The CDR3 totals 16 residues.

The chain is built from TRBV15 and TRBJ1-6; 9 bases match TRBD1. The CDR3 consists of 16 residues. The V and J ends lost 6 bases and 5 bases, in that order; junction bases with no gene match: 8. Germline CDR1 and CDR2: LNHNV and YYDKDF (reference sequence). DNA of the CDR3: TGTGCCACCAGAACAGGGGGCAATGGAGATAATTCACCCCTCCACTTT. This translates into CATRTGGNGDNSPLHF.

This clone was seen a single time. The CDR3 here is CASSVEPGRGTEAFF. For the CDR3, the DNA is TGTGCCAGCAGCGTAGAGCCGGGGCGGGGCACTGAAGCTTTCTTT. V is TRBV9 and J is TRBJ1-1, with D perhaps TRBD1 (5 bases). The CDR3 covers 15 residues. Looked up from germline, CDR1 is SGDLS and CDR2 is YYNGEE. The V gene lost 0 bases and the J gene lost 4 bases, with 13 bases spanning the gap.

The chain couples TRBV7-9 to TRBJ1-2; the match to TRBD1 covers 7 bases. CDR1 SEHNR and CDR2 FQNEAQ come from the germline V gene (reference sequence). V shed 0 bases and J 2 bases; nucleotides not matched to a gene: 0. This CDR3 has 14 residues. CDR3 amino acids: CASSLAGGNYGYTF. In DNA form, the CDR3 reads TGTGCCAGCAGCTTAGCAGGGGGCAACTATGGCTACACCTTC.

The CDR3: CASTTGGIPYGYTF. The CDR3 DNA reads TGTGCCAGTACGACAGGGGGGATTCCTTATGGCTACACCTTC. The chain couples TRBV28 to TRBJ1-2, with 9 bases identical to TRBD1. In germline, CDR1 is MDHEN, CDR2 SYDVKM. The junction had 10 bases not matched to a gene; V was cut back by 9 bases and J by 5 bases. The CDR3 runs to 14 residues.

The chain couples TRBV18 to TRBJ1-2, with D uncertain. Trimming removed 2 bases at V and 0 bases at J, with 10 bases between. This CDR3 is built from 15 residues. Germline V gene sequence: CDR1 KGHSH, CDR2 LQKENI. The CDR3 here is CASSPLTRTNYGYTF. The CDR3 coding sequence is TGTGCCAGCTCACCATTGACAAGAACTAACTATGGCTACACCTTC.

The chain couples TRBV5-1 to TRBJ2-1, with a weak D call TRBD2 (6 bases). Trimming pared 4 bases from V and 2 bases from J, leaving 16 bases between. The CDR3 is 16 residues long. Germline CDR1 and CDR2: SGHRS and YFSETQ. CDR3 loop: CASSPLQRVPYNEQFF. CDR3 coding DNA: TGCGCCAGCAGCCCGCTCCAGCGGGTCCCCTACAATGAGCAGTTCTTC.

This chain joins TRBV29-1 and TRBJ2-4; 14 bases are a match to TRBD2. Germline V lookup: CDR1 SQVTM, CDR2 ANQGSEA. V dropped 4 bases and J dropped 9; count of bases not matched to a gene: 2. The length of the CDR3 is 13 residues. CDR3 loop: CSVGLAGGFIQYF. The CDR3 DNA reads TGCAGCGTTGGACTAGCGGGAGGGTTCATTCAGTACTTC.

The chain combines TRBV24-1 with TRBJ2-3; D possibly corresponds to TRBD1 (5 bases). The V end lost 5 bases, the J end lost 2 bases, and 13 bases lay between the germline ends. The CDR3 is made up of 15 amino acids. Germline CDR1 is KGHDR and CDR2 is SFDVKD. CDR3 nucleotides: TGTGCCACCAGTGCCCGCAGGGCAGACACAGATACGCAGTATTTT. This codes for CATSARRADTDTQYF.